These T cell receptor beta chains were read from a single sample in a study of T-cell reconstitution after alpha-beta-depleted transplantation in children. One entry per CDR3 protein results from TCRdb running MiXCR on the PCR reads. The sample has around 190,000 distinct CDR3 sequences; about 7% are singletons. Here the sequenced sample was PBMCs, taken before TCRalphabeta/CD19-depleted stem cell transplant. Receptors were obtained from a boy younger than 10 with acute lymphoblastic leukemia, due to receive a stem cell transplant. Each CDR3 is given with its conserved first and last residue. Each record gives: J gene, clone size, D gene, V gene, CDR3 protein, CDR3 DNA. A D gene is named only where the DNA matches it firmly. Clone size, where shown, is once, few, many, or a class for clones that have expanded.

TRBJ2-6,many,-,TRBV28,CASSFGPPPVSGANVLTF,TGTGCCAGCAGTTTTGGACCCCCGCCCGTCTCTGGGGCCAACGTCCTGACTTTC
TRBJ2-7,-,-,TRBV29-1,CSVTRGYEQYF,TGCAGCGTCACCAGGGGTTACGAGCAGTACTTC
TRBJ2-4,-,-,TRBV14,CASSQRSGNIQYF,TGTGCCAGCAGCCAAAGATCAGGAAACATTCAGTACTTC
TRBJ2-5,few,-,TRBV20-1,CSASGQLQETQYF,TGCAGTGCTAGTGGGCAGCTTCAAGAGACCCAGTACTTC
TRBJ2-1,many,TRBD2,TRBV12-3/TRBV12-4,CASKRGGYNEQFF,TGTGCCAGCAAGCGGGGGGGCTACAATGAGCAGTTCTTC
TRBJ1-1,-,-,TRBV13,CASSPMTGRGEAFF,TGTGCCAGCAGCCCAATGACTGGCCGGGGTGAAGCTTTCTTT
TRBJ2-1,few,-,TRBV7-3,CASSFSGDPSYNEQFF,TGTGCCAGCAGCTTTTCCGGGGACCCATCCTACAATGAGCAGTTCTTC
TRBJ1-2,many,TRBD1,TRBV4-3,CASSQSIQGARGYGYTF,TGCGCCAGCAGCCAGTCAATACAGGGGGCGCGCGGCTATGGCTACACCTTC
TRBJ1-2,-,-,TRBV6-5,CASSYDTFYGYTF,TGTGCCAGCAGTTACGACACCTTCTATGGCTACACCTTC
TRBJ1-6,-,TRBD1,TRBV7-9,CASSSTGDSPLHF,TGTGCCAGCAGCAGCACAGGGGACTCACCCCTCCACTTT
TRBJ2-1,many,-,TRBV29-1,CSVEEGPGEQFF,TGCAGCGTTGAAGAGGGTCCAGGTGAGCAGTTCTTC